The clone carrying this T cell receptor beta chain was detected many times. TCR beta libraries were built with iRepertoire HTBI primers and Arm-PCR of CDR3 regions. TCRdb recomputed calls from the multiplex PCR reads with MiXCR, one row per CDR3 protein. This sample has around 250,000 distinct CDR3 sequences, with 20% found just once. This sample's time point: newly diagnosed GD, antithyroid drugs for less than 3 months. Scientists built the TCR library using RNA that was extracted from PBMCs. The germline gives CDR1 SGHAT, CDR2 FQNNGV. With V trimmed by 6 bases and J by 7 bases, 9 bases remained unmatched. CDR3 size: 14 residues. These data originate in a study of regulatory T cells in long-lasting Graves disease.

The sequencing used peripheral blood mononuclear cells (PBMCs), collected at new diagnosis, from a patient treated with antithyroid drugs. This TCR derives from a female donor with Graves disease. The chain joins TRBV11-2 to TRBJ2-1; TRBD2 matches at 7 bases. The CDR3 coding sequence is TGTGCCAGCAGTCTGAGCGGGGTGATGAATGAGCAGTTCTTC. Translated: CASSLSGVMNEQFF.